Shown below are 22 T cell receptor beta chains from a single sample sequenced in a study of T-cell reconstitution after alpha-beta-depleted transplantation in children. Unique molecular identifiers were built into the TCRbeta library. TCRdb re-analysed the PCR reads in MiXCR, keeping a single row per CDR3 protein. This table holds a few hundred thousand distinct CDR3 sequences, about a fifth found once. Sequenced here: PBMCs from the stem cell graft donor, sampled from the stem cell graft. The receptors derive from a human donor who donated a stem cell graft to a child with acute myeloid leukemia.

This clonotype was counted a few times. The rearrangement joins TRBV7-3 to TRBJ2-5, with no clear D. The V gene lost 4 bases and the J gene lost 4 bases, with 13 bases spanning the gap. This CDR3 contains 14 residues. Germline assignment: CDR1 SGHTA and CDR2 FQGTGA. CDR3 bases: TGTGCCAGCAGCTCAGGTGGAAAGGGAGAGACCCAGTACTTC. Its protein is CASSSGGKGETQYF.

This clonotype appeared a few times. The chain has TRBV12-3 or TRBV12-4 and TRBJ2-7; maybe TRBD2 (6 bases). The CDR3 contains 18 residues. Deletions cut 2 bases from V and 1 base from J, with 21 bases between. This CDR3 reads CASSLWWGARDPSYEQYF. CDR3 bases: TGTGCCAGCAGTTTATGGTGGGGTGCGCGGGACCCGTCCTACGAGCAGTACTTC.

This clonotype was observed a single time. This may be a read error: a much more frequent sequence differs by one nucleotide. This sequence joins TRBV29-1 and TRBJ2-7; no clear D gene. There are 13 residues in the CDR3. Trimming took off 4 bases at V and 6 bases at J, with 16 bases between the two ends. Germline V CDR1 and CDR2: SQVTM, ANQGSEA. The CDR3 reads CSVGFGRACEQYF. The DNA of the CDR3 is TGCAGCGTTGGGTTCGGACGCGCCTGCGAGCAGTACTTC.

Only a few counts were recorded for this clonotype. This chain links TRBV28 with TRBJ2-7; 9 positions agree with TRBD2. The CDR3 extends over 15 amino acids. J gave up 3 bases and V 6 bases, and 9 bases lay outside the gene matches. Germline CDR1 and CDR2: MDHEN and SYDVKM. CDR3 sequence: CASSVLAGTRYEQYF. In DNA, the CDR3 is TGTGCCAGCAGCGTTCTAGCGGGAACCCGCTACGAGCAGTACTTC. Combining the CDR3 with reference TRBV28 and TRBJ2-7 gives the whole variable domain DVKVTQSSRYLVKRTGEKVFLECVQDMDHENMFWYRQDPGLGLRLIYFSYDVKMKEKGDIPEGYSVSREKKERFSLILESASTNQTSMYLCASSVLAGTRYEQYFGPGTRLTVT.

In this sample, this clonotype turned up many times. The chain joins TRBV4-1 to TRBJ1-2; TRBD1 is a possible D gene (5 bases). CDR1 is MGHRA, CDR2 YSYEKL, per germline. With 0 bases removed from V and 5 bases from J, the gap between germline ends came to 7 bases. The CDR3 consists of 13 residues. CDR3 DNA: TGCGCCAGCAGCCAAGAATCAGGGTATGGCTACACCTTC. Residues: CASSQESGYGYTF.

This clonotype occurred many times. This chain connects TRBV2 to TRBJ2-7, with 7 bases fitting TRBD2. CDR1 SNHLY and CDR2 FYNNEI come from the germline V gene. CDR3 size: 15 residues. V trimming: 5 bases; J trimming: 4 bases; junction bases outside the gene matches: 11. The CDR3 sequence: CASSLTSGNGYEQYF. Written as DNA, the CDR3 is TGTGCCAGCAGTCTAACCAGCGGGAACGGGTACGAGCAGTACTTC.

The rearrangement uses TRBV20-1 and TRBJ2-5; 7 bases are shared with TRBD1. The CDR3 spans 14 residues. CDR1 is DFQATT and CDR2 is SNEGSKA in the germline V gene (reference sequence). V lost 3 bases, J lost 2 bases, and 6 bases stayed unmatched. CDR3 protein: CSARAHRGQETQYF. Written as DNA, the CDR3 is TGCAGTGCTAGGGCTCACAGGGGACAAGAGACCCAGTACTTC.

V and J are TRBV5-1 and TRBJ2-7, with 8 bases identical to TRBD1. The CDR3 runs to 14 residues. The germline CDR1 and CDR2 sequences are SGHRS and YFSETQ. Trimming at V came to 4 bases and at J to 5 bases, leaving 8 bases not matched to a gene. CDR3 nucleotide sequence: TGCGCCAGCAGCCACTCCGGGACAGGTAACGAGCAGTACTTC. This translates into CASSHSGTGNEQYF.

This clonotype was detected only a few times. The chain carries TRBV12-3 or TRBV12-4 and TRBJ2-3; D perhaps matches TRBD2 (6 bases). This CDR3 contains 17 residues. V lost 1 base and J 1 base, leaving 15 bases between the germline ends. CDR3 nucleotide sequence: TGTGCCAGCAGTTTAGAAGGCCTTGCGGGGCGCACAGATACGCAGTATTTT. It codes for CASSLEGLAGRTDTQYF.

The V call is TRBV28, the J call TRBJ1-1; D unclear. The V gene lost 7 bases and the J gene lost 3 bases, with 18 bases spanning the gap. The CDR3 is 15 amino acids. Germline-derived CDR1 and CDR2 are MDHEN and SYDVKM. The CDR3, as DNA: TGTGCCAGCACCCAGGCAATACCCATGGACACTGAAGCTTTCTTT. Encoded protein: CASTQAIPMDTEAFF.

There are many counts of this clonotype. The chain combines TRBV20-1 with TRBJ2-7, with 8 bases that match TRBD1. Germline assignment: CDR1 DFQATT and CDR2 SNEGSKA (reference sequence). The length of the CDR3 is 15 residues. The J segment lost 3 bases and the V segment lost 2 bases, leaving 9 bases of the junction unmatched. CDR3: CSARPPGGQGYEQYF. The CDR3 DNA is TGCAGTGCTAGACCACCAGGGGGCCAGGGCTACGAGCAGTACTTC.

V usage is TRBV12-3 or TRBV12-4 and J usage is TRBJ1-2; 8 bases are shared with TRBD1. After removal of 5 bases from V and 4 bases from J, the junction contained 6 bases not matched to a gene. The CDR3 length is 14 residues. CDR3 DNA sequence: TGTGCCAGCAGTCCGACAGGGGTGATCTATGGCTACACCTTC. It yields the protein CASSPTGVIYGYTF.

The table lists this clonotype with a few counts. The chain links TRBV7-9 to TRBJ2-1; D remains ambiguous. CDR3 length: 16 amino acids. Per germline, CDR1 SEHNR and CDR2 FQNEAQ (reference sequence). Trimming stripped 5 bases from V and 0 bases from J, with 14 bases between. The CDR3 DNA reads as TGTGCCAGCAGCGGAGTCTGGCAAGGCTCCTACAATGAGCAGTTCTTC. Translated: CASSGVWQGSYNEQFF.

This clonotype was found a few times. This chain uses TRBV20-1 with TRBJ2-3; a possible D gene is TRBD2 (6 bases). This CDR3 comprises 13 residues. Germline CDR1 and CDR2: DFQATT and SNEGSKA (reference sequence). The V end was cut by 8 bases, the J end by 3 bases, with 15 bases between. The CDR3 bases are TGCAGTTGGACGGGACTCACTACAGATACGCAGTATTTT. Its translation is CSWTGLTTDTQYF.

This clonotype was observed a single time. The chain recombines TRBV20-1 with TRBJ1-5; 7 nucleotides agree with TRBD1. J was trimmed by 0 bases and V by 0 bases; bases with no gene match: 5. Germline values: CDR1 DFQATT, CDR2 SNEGSKA (reference sequence). This CDR3 has 16 residues. CDR3 DNA sequence: TGCAGTGCTAGAGATCCGACAGGGTCTAGCAATCAGCCCCAGCATTTT. Translating it yields CSARDPTGSSNQPQHF.

This clonotype was observed a handful of times. This rearrangement joins TRBV21-1 to TRBJ1-4; the table names TRBD1, a call not compared with the DNA. TRBV21-1 has pseudogene status. The CDR3 runs to 14 residues. CDR3 in DNA: TGTGCCAGCAGCCGACAGAGGGGAAATGAAAAACTGTTTTTT. Its protein product is CASSRQRGNEKLFF.

This clonotype appeared many times. V usage is TRBV20-1 and J usage is TRBJ1-4, with D possibly TRBD1 on 6 matching bases. The CDR3 covers 15 residues. The V gene's germline CDR1 is DFQATT and CDR2 SNEGSKA (reference sequence). V was pared by 0 bases and J by 8 bases, with 16 bases between. CDR3 amino acids: CSARDARGAGEKLFF. In DNA, the CDR3 is TGCAGTGCTAGAGACGCACGGGGGGCCGGGGAAAAACTGTTTTTT.

This chain uses TRBV20-1 with TRBJ2-5, with 7 bases fitting TRBD1. This CDR3 is built from 13 residues. From germline, CDR1 is DFQATT and CDR2 SNEGSKA (reference sequence). The trim removed 4 bases at V and 4 bases at J, leaving 6 bases unmatched. CDR3 residues: CSATLTGRETQYF. The CDR3 nucleotides are TGCAGTGCTACATTGACAGGGCGAGAGACCCAGTACTTC.

In its sample, this clonotype was seen many times. The V gene is TRBV6-5, the J gene TRBJ1-1, with D unclear. Germline lookup yields CDR1 MNHEY and CDR2 SVGAGI. Trimming cost V 2 bases and J 0 bases, with 7 bases left between them. This CDR3 contains 14 residues. The CDR3: CASSYREMNTEAFF. The CDR3 nucleotides read TGTGCCAGCAGTTACAGGGAAATGAACACTGAAGCTTTCTTT.

This clonotype was detected only a few times. CDR3 in amino acids: CASSRGTSGRYEQYF. The CDR3 coding sequence is TGTGCCAGCAGCCGCGGGACTAGCGGGCGCTACGAGCAGTACTTC. This sequence joins TRBV6-1 and TRBJ2-7; 12 nucleotides align to TRBD2. The CDR3 length is 15 residues. Trimming took 6 bases from V and 3 from J; bases not matched to a gene: 6. Germline V gene lookup returns CDR1 MNHNS and CDR2 SASEGT.

This clonotype showed up many times. V usage is TRBV24-1 and J usage is TRBJ2-1; D not resolved. V lost 3 bases, J lost 1 base, and 12 bases lay in between. Germline V lookup: CDR1 KGHDR, CDR2 SFDVKD. The CDR3 is 16 amino acids. The chain's CDR3 is CATSDGIVRSYNEQFF. In nucleotides, the CDR3 is TGTGCCACCAGTGATGGCATTGTCCGTTCCTACAATGAGCAGTTCTTC.

This clonotype turned up a few times. The CDR3 spells CASSQVEGLDNEQFF. CDR3 DNA: TGTGCCAGCAGCCAAGTGGAAGGACTCGACAATGAGCAGTTCTTC. The chain employs TRBV3-1 and TRBJ2-1; weak D call: TRBD2 (5 bases). CDR1 and CDR2 from the germline V gene are LGHDT and YNNKEL (reference sequence). V gave up 1 base and J gave up 5 bases, with 12 bases separating them. The CDR3 is 15 amino acids.